One sample yielded the 27 T cell receptor beta chains listed below, sequenced in a study of cytomegalovirus exposure and HLA in healthy donors. Here immunoSEQ multiplex PCR was the method, and the copy in TCRdb shows in-frame clones only, minus some. The sample holds roughly 43,000 clones, 93% seen once. The sequenced sample consisted of PBMCs. All receptors derive from a young woman in good health and CMV-seronegative.

This clone appeared once. The chain recombines TRBV30 with TRBJ2-3; TRBD1 matches 8 bases. The CDR3 runs to 16 residues. Germline loops: CDR1 GTSNPN, CDR2 SVGIG (reference sequence). V was clipped by 4 bases and J by 5 bases; unmatched bases: 14. CDR3 bases: TGTGCCTGGACAAAAAGGACAGGGAGTTTAATAGATACGCAGTATTTT. The encoded protein is CAWTKRTGSLIDTQYF.

This clone was counted a single time. The chain couples TRBV11-3 to TRBJ1-2; unclear D gene. V gave up 7 bases and J gave up 2 bases, with 17 bases separating them. Germline CDR1 SGHNT, CDR2 YENEEA. The CDR3 consists of 15 residues. CDR3 protein: CASTRAGRRNYGYTF. In nucleotides, the CDR3 is TGTGCCAGCACCCGCGCGGGCAGGAGAAACTATGGCTACACCTTC. The full variable domain, in which reference TRBV11-3 and TRBJ1-2 provide the parts outside the CDR3, is EAGVVQSPRYKIIEKKQPVAFWCNPISGHNTLYWYLQNLGQGPELLIRYENEEAVDDSQLPKDRFSAERLKGVDSTLKIQPAELGDSAVYLCASTRAGRRNYGYTFGSGTRLTVV.

The chain couples TRBV6-5 to TRBJ2-1, with TRBD2 identical over 8 bases. Losses at the gene ends were 7 bases for V and 9 bases for J; bases not matched to a gene: 11. The CDR3 consists of 14 residues. Germline-derived CDR1 and CDR2 are MNHEY and SVGAGI. The CDR3 DNA sequence: TGTGCCAGCACCCAAACGGGGGGGCACAGTGAGCAGTTCTTC. Protein: CASTQTGGHSEQFF.

The rearrangement links TRBV7-9 to TRBJ2-6; TRBD2 matches at 8 bases. The CDR3 runs to 14 residues. V was clipped by 8 bases and J by 1 base; unmatched bases: 1. CDR1 and CDR2 from the germline V gene are SEHNR and FQNEAQ (reference sequence). The CDR3 region has the DNA TGTGCCAGCCGGGAGGGATCTGGGGCCAACGTCCTGACTTTC. It is translated as CASREGSGANVLTF.

This chain connects TRBV11-2 to TRBJ2-5; D uncertain. The CDR3 totals 13 residues. Germline-derived CDR1 and CDR2 are SGHAT and FQNNGV. V dropped 5 bases and J dropped 2 bases, with 9 bases sitting between them. CDR3 residues: CASSPRVQETQYF. The CDR3 DNA sequence: TGTGCCAGCAGCCCACGGGTACAAGAGACCCAGTACTTC. Complete variable domain (other parts from reference TRBV11-2 and TRBJ2-5): EAGVAQSPRYKIIEKRQSVAFWCNPISGHATLYWYQQILGQGPKLLIQFQNNGVVDDSQLPKDRFSAERLKGVDSTLKIQPAKLEDSAVYLCASSPRVQETQYFGPGTRLLVL.

The chain has TRBV14 and TRBJ2-3; 13 bases are shared with TRBD2. Germline V gene sequence: CDR1 SGHDN, CDR2 FVKESK. This CDR3 has 19 amino acids. V lost 0 bases, J lost 1 base, and 7 bases stayed unmatched. The CDR3 spells CASSQELAGGLLGTDTQYF. The CDR3 region has the DNA TGTGCCAGCAGCCAAGAACTAGCGGGAGGGCTTTTAGGCACAGATACGCAGTATTTT.

The chain has TRBV2 and TRBJ2-7; 12 bases align to TRBD2. Germline CDR1 SNHLY, CDR2 FYNNEI. Trimming at V came to 7 bases and at J to 3 bases, leaving 4 bases not matched to a gene. This CDR3 has 14 amino acids. CDR3 amino acids: CASNGLAGYYEQYF. The CDR3 nucleotides read TGTGCCAGCAACGGACTAGCGGGATACTACGAGCAGTACTTC.

This clone was seen only a few times. The genes are TRBV30 and TRBJ2-7, with D perhaps matching TRBD2 (6 bases). V dropped 1 base and J dropped 3 bases, with 19 bases sitting between them. Germline loops: CDR1 GTSNPN, CDR2 SVGIG (reference sequence). This CDR3 region has 16 residues. CDR3 sequence reads: CAWSGRGGRERYEQYF. The CDR3 bases are TGTGCCTGGAGTGGGCGGGGTGGCAGGGAACGCTACGAGCAGTACTTC.

The chain is built from TRBV10-2 and TRBJ2-3, with D tentatively TRBD2 (6 bases). V was clipped by 6 bases and J by 0 bases, with 13 bases between them. The CDR3 runs 15 residues. Germline V lookup: CDR1 WSHSY, CDR2 SAAADI. CDR3 sequence reads: CASRPGSGSTDTQYF. CDR3 DNA sequence: TGCGCCAGCAGACCGGGTAGCGGAAGCACAGATACGCAGTATTTT.

The rearrangement joins TRBV5-4 to TRBJ2-1; 15 nucleotides agree with TRBD2. From germline, CDR1 is SGHNT and CDR2 YYREEE (reference sequence). The CDR3 runs to 16 residues. J gave up 6 bases and V 4 bases, and 5 bases lay outside the gene matches. The CDR3 DNA follows: TGTGCCAGCAGCACCCGGACTAGCGGGGGGGCCAATGAGCAGTTCTTC. It encodes CASSTRTSGGANEQFF.

The CDR3 loop is CAWSVLRAGNTEAFF. The DNA for the CDR3 is TGTGCCTGGAGTGTACTGAGAGCGGGGAACACTGAAGCTTTCTTT. V is TRBV30 and J is TRBJ1-1, with D unresolved. V was cut by 0 bases and J by 1 base, with 12 bases left in between. The CDR3 covers 15 residues. Germline CDR1 is GTSNPN and CDR2 is SVGIG (reference sequence). Full variable domain (outside the CDR3, taken from reference TRBV30 and TRBJ1-1): SQTIHQWPATLVQPVGSPLSLECTVEGTSNPNLYWYRQAAGRGLQLLFYSVGIGQISSEVPQNLSASRPQDRQFILSSKKLLLSDSGFYLCAWSVLRAGNTEAFFGQGTRLTVV.

The V call is TRBV7-9, the J call TRBJ2-7; TRBD2 aligns across 8 bases. Germline V gene data show CDR1 as SEHNR and CDR2 as FQNEAQ (reference sequence). The V and J ends lost 5 bases and 7 bases, in that order; junction bases with no gene match: 16. The CDR3 runs to 16 residues. CDR3 DNA: TGTGCCAGCAGCCCCGACATTTCGGGGGGGGCGGGGGAGCAGTACTTC. This gives the protein CASSPDISGGAGEQYF. Filled out from reference TRBV7-9 and TRBJ2-7, the complete variable domain reads DTGVSQNPRHKITKRGQNVTFRCDPISEHNRLYWYRQTLGQGPEFLTYFQNEAQLEKSRLLSDRFSAERPKGSFSTLEIQRTEQGDSAMYLCASSPDISGGAGEQYFGPGTRLTVT.

In regard to this clone: Germline is not matched at one junction end, which may reflect a read error. This CDR3 reads CSVEDGPGLAENTQYF. CDR3 DNA: TGCAGCGTCGAAGACGGTCCGGGACTAGCGGAGAATACGCAGTATTTT. This chain joins TRBV29-1 and TRBJ2-3; 11 bases map to TRBD2. In germline, CDR1 is SQVTM, CDR2 ANQGSEA. The CDR3 loop spans 16 amino acids.

The J gene is TRBJ1-5, the V gene TRBV18, with a possible D match to TRBD1 (5 bases). CDR1 and CDR2 from the germline V gene are KGHSH and LQKENI. V lost 2 bases and J lost 4, with 9 bases in between. The length of the CDR3 is 14 residues. As DNA, the CDR3 is TGTGCCAGCTCACCAGGACAAAGGAATCAGCCCCAGCATTTT. Its translation is CASSPGQRNQPQHF.

The chain employs TRBV28 and TRBJ1-5, with D perhaps matching TRBD1 (6 bases). CDR3 length: 15 residues. V shed 4 bases and J shed 6 bases, with 16 bases lying between them. CDR1 is MDHEN, CDR2 SYDVKM, per germline. The chain's CDR3 is CASSYRDISSQPQHF. The CDR3 DNA follows: TGTGCCAGCAGTTACCGGGACATATCAAGTCAGCCCCAGCATTTT.

This chain joins TRBV2 and TRBJ2-3, with D perhaps TRBD1 (6 bases). The V end lost 3 bases, the J end lost 7 bases, and 11 bases lay between the germline ends. The CDR3 runs 13 residues. The germline V gene has CDR1 SNHLY and CDR2 FYNNEI. The CDR3 spells CASSEGTLNTQYF. For the CDR3, the DNA is TGTGCCAGCAGTGAGGGGACATTAAATACGCAGTATTTT.

The CDR3 loop reads CASSIGTTGSTDTQYF. The CDR3 nucleotides read TGTGCCAGTAGCATCGGGACTACCGGGTCCACAGATACGCAGTATTTT. V is TRBV19 and J is TRBJ2-3, with 7 positions matching TRBD2. With 6 bases clipped from V and 2 bases from J, the junction kept 11 bases outside the gene matches. The CDR3 runs to 16 residues. Germline lookup yields CDR1 LNHDA and CDR2 SQIVND (reference sequence).

This chain uses TRBV4-1 with TRBJ2-3, with TRBD2 identical over 12 bases. The CDR3 runs 18 residues. With V trimmed by 0 bases and J by 0 bases, 4 bases remained unmatched. Per germline, CDR1 MGHRA and CDR2 YSYEKL. The CDR3 is CASSQEIGLAGSTDTQYF. The CDR3 DNA sequence: TGCGCCAGCAGCCAAGAGATAGGACTAGCGGGGAGCACAGATACGCAGTATTTT.

This sequence joins TRBV5-1 and TRBJ2-1, with TRBD2 matching 9 bases. CDR1 is SGHRS and CDR2 is YFSETQ in the germline V gene. V lost 3 bases, J lost 6 bases, and 13 bases stayed unmatched. The CDR3 consists of 17 residues. CDR3 sequence reads: CASSYSLPGLASNEQFF. Here the CDR3 DNA reads TGCGCCAGCAGCTACTCCCTCCCGGGACTAGCCTCCAATGAGCAGTTCTTC. The whole variable domain, filled in from reference TRBV5-1 and TRBJ2-1, reads KAGVTQTPRYLIKTRGQQVTLSCSPISGHRSVSWYQQTPGQGLQFLFEYFSETQRNKGNFPGRFSGRQFSNSRSEMNVSTLELGDSALYLCASSYSLPGLASNEQFFGPGTRLTVL.

The chain joins TRBV28 to TRBJ1-2; D might be TRBD1 (6 bases). Trimming pared 5 bases from V and 5 bases from J, leaving 9 bases between. The length of the CDR3 is 12 residues. Per the germline V gene, CDR1 is MDHEN and CDR2 is SYDVKM. CDR3 sequence (DNA): TGTGCCAGCAGTCGACAGGTTTATGGCTACACCTTC. Protein: CASSRQVYGYTF.

The chain recombines TRBV28 with TRBJ2-2; unclear D gene. The CDR3 totals 14 residues. V was clipped by 6 bases and J by 0 bases, with 8 bases between them. CDR1 is MDHEN, CDR2 SYDVKM, per germline. DNA for the CDR3: TGTGCCAGCAGGAACACCCCGAACACCGGGGAGCTGTTTTTT. Translation: CASRNTPNTGELFF.

The rearrangement links TRBV6-1 to TRBJ2-7, with D possibly matching TRBD2 (6 bases). The CDR3 consists of 13 residues. The germline V gene has CDR1 MNHNS and CDR2 SASEGT. Trimming removed 6 bases from V and 3 bases from J, with 12 bases in between. CDR3 amino acids: CASSRGTHYEQYF. CDR3 DNA: TGTGCCAGCAGCCGAGGGACTCACTACGAGCAGTACTTC.

V gene TRBV5-1 combines with J gene TRBJ1-1, with TRBD1 as a possible D gene (5 bases). The CDR3 runs to 16 residues. Germline-derived CDR1 and CDR2 are SGHRS and YFSETQ. V was trimmed by 3 bases and J by 1 base, leaving 16 bases between them. CDR3 DNA: TGCGCCAGCAGCTCATTGGGGCCGGGCCAGAACACTGAAGCTTTCTTT. Amino acid sequence: CASSSLGPGQNTEAFF.

The V and J genes are TRBV6-4 and TRBJ2-2; D unclear. The CDR3 covers 14 residues. Trimming stripped 4 bases from V and 11 bases from J, with 17 bases between. Germline V gene data show CDR1 as MRHNA and CDR2 as SNTAGT. This chain's CDR3 is CASSAASFPSELFF. CDR3 nucleotides: TGTGCCAGCAGTGCGGCTAGTTTCCCTTCTGAGCTGTTTTTT.

The rearrangement uses TRBV2 and TRBJ1-1, with D maybe TRBD1 (5 bases). Germline V gene lookup returns CDR1 SNHLY and CDR2 FYNNEI. The CDR3 extends over 13 amino acids. V was trimmed by 6 bases and J by 5 bases, leaving 13 bases between them. The CDR3 here is CASRSGERTEAFF. Here the CDR3 DNA reads TGTGCCAGCAGGTCGGGGGAAAGGACTGAAGCTTTCTTT. The full variable domain, rest sourced from reference TRBV2 and TRBJ1-1, is EPEVTQTPSHQVTQMGQEVILRCVPISNHLYFYWYRQILGQKVEFLVSFYNNEISEKSEIFDDQFSVERPDGSNFTLKIRSTKLEDSAMYFCASRSGERTEAFFGQGTRLTVV.

The V call is TRBV2, the J call TRBJ2-5; D perhaps matches TRBD2 (7 bases). The germline V gene encodes CDR1 SNHLY and CDR2 FYNNEI. The V and J ends lost 4 bases and 4 bases respectively, with 22 bases between them. The CDR3 has 17 residues. The CDR3 nucleotides are TGTGCCAGCAGTGGGGGGGCTAGCGGAGAGCATGGAGAGACCCAGTACTTC. Translated, it gives CASSGGASGEHGETQYF. The full variable domain, in which reference TRBV2 and TRBJ2-5 provide the parts outside the CDR3, is EPEVTQTPSHQVTQMGQEVILRCVPISNHLYFYWYRQILGQKVEFLVSFYNNEISEKSEIFDDQFSVERPDGSNFTLKIRSTKLEDSAMYFCASSGGASGEHGETQYFGPGTRLLVL.

The chain couples TRBV7-9 to TRBJ2-1, with 8 bases matching TRBD2. The CDR3 contains 14 residues. J was trimmed by 4 bases and V by 3 bases; bases with no gene match: 2. Germline assignment: CDR1 SEHNR and CDR2 FQNEAQ (reference sequence). The CDR3 DNA follows: TGTGCCAGCAGCTTGAGCGGGGGTTACAATGAGCAGTTCTTC. Translation: CASSLSGGYNEQFF.